A selection of T cell receptor beta chains follows, all from one sample in a study of blood T cell repertoires in COVID-19. Profiling relied on immunoSEQ multiplex PCR, and the TCRdb table lists in-frame clones only, not all of them. The sample lists about 260,000 clones; 80% to 85% were seen once. Sample: peripheral blood. The receptors were sampled from a woman aged 40-49 years who had recovered from COVID-19. CDR3s include the opening cysteine and the closing phenylalanine or tryptophan. A D gene is named only where the DNA matches it firmly. Size tells how often a clone was seen (once, few, many) or the class of an expanded clone, and some rows leave it out.

CDR3nt: TGTGCCAGCAGTTTGGGAGGGGGAGGAAACATTCAGTACTTC; CDR3aa: CASSLGGGGNIQYF; v_gene: TRBV28; len: 14; d_gene: -; abundance: -; j_gene: TRBJ2-4
CDR3nt: TGTGCCAGCAGCTTACAGGGCCTCGTTAGTAATGAGCAGTTCTTC; CDR3aa: CASSLQGLVSNEQFF; v_gene: TRBV5-5; len: 15; d_gene: -; abundance: -; j_gene: TRBJ2-1
CDR3nt: TGTGCCAGCAGTCCGACTAGCGGGGGGGCCCATGAGCAGTTCTTC; CDR3aa: CASSPTSGGAHEQFF; v_gene: TRBV6-4; len: 15; d_gene: TRBD2; abundance: -; j_gene: TRBJ2-1
CDR3nt: TGTGCCAGCAGGGGCCACAGGGGGCGAGGGGGACAGCCCCAGCATTTT; CDR3aa: CASRGHRGRGGQPQHF; v_gene: TRBV2; len: 16; d_gene: TRBD1; abundance: many; j_gene: TRBJ1-5
CDR3nt: TGTGCCAGCAGCTCCCAGGGAGGGGGCACTGAAGCTTTCTTT; CDR3aa: CASSSQGGGTEAFF; v_gene: TRBV7-3; len: 14; d_gene: -; abundance: -; j_gene: TRBJ1-1
CDR3nt: TGTGCCAGCAGCCAAATACAGGTCACAGATACGCAGTATTTT; CDR3aa: CASSQIQVTDTQYF; v_gene: TRBV11-1; len: 14; d_gene: -; abundance: once; j_gene: TRBJ2-3
CDR3nt: TGCGCCAGCAGCTTGGTGGGCCCGCCTGACGACGAGCAGTACTTC; CDR3aa: CASSLVGPPDDEQYF; v_gene: TRBV5-1; len: 15; d_gene: -; abundance: -; j_gene: TRBJ2-7
CDR3nt: TGTGCCAGCTCACCCGACAGGGCTAGCAATCAGCCCCAGCATTTT; CDR3aa: CASSPDRASNQPQHF; v_gene: TRBV18; len: 15; d_gene: TRBD1; abundance: -; j_gene: TRBJ1-5
CDR3nt: TGTGCCAGCAGCCTAAACCACGGAAACACCATATATTTT; CDR3aa: CASSLNHGNTIYF; v_gene: TRBV6-5; len: 13; d_gene: -; abundance: few; j_gene: TRBJ1-3
CDR3nt: TGTGCCAGCAGCTTGGACTCGACTAGCACAGATACGCAGTATTTT; CDR3aa: CASSLDSTSTDTQYF; v_gene: TRBV7-6; len: 15; d_gene: -; abundance: -; j_gene: TRBJ2-3
CDR3nt: TGTGCCAGTAAAGGGTGGGACAGCCTCCTTTATGGCTACACCTTC; CDR3aa: CASKGWDSLLYGYTF; v_gene: TRBV19; len: 15; d_gene: TRBD1; abundance: -; j_gene: TRBJ1-2
CDR3nt: TGTGCCAGCCAATTCGGACAGGGGGAGACCTATGGCTACACCTTC; CDR3aa: CASQFGQGETYGYTF; v_gene: TRBV5-4; len: 15; d_gene: TRBD1; abundance: -; j_gene: TRBJ1-2
CDR3nt: TGTGCCAGCGGGGGACAGGGTAGCACCGGGGAGCTGTTTTTT; CDR3aa: CASGGQGSTGELFF; v_gene: TRBV2; len: 14; d_gene: TRBD1; abundance: -; j_gene: TRBJ2-2
CDR3nt: TGTGCCAGCAGCTTGGACAGGGAGCAAGAGACCCAGTACTTC; CDR3aa: CASSLDREQETQYF; v_gene: TRBV5-4; len: 14; d_gene: -; abundance: few; j_gene: TRBJ2-5
CDR3nt: TGTGCCAGCAGCTCCCAGGGGCTTCACTACGAGCAGTACTTC; CDR3aa: CASSSQGLHYEQYF; v_gene: TRBV11-3; len: 14; d_gene: -; abundance: once; j_gene: TRBJ2-7
CDR3nt: TGTGCCTGGAGTGTGTTCGGGTCCTCTGGGTACACCGGGGAGCTGTTTTTT; CDR3aa: CAWSVFGSSGYTGELFF; v_gene: TRBV30; len: 17; d_gene: -; abundance: once; j_gene: TRBJ2-2
CDR3nt: TGTGCCAGCAGTGTCGGAACCGGGACAGGCTCCTACGAGCAGTACTTC; CDR3aa: CASSVGTGTGSYEQYF; v_gene: TRBV6-1; len: 16; d_gene: TRBD1; abundance: -; j_gene: TRBJ2-7
CDR3nt: TGTGCCACCAGTCCACGGACAGGGAGCACAGATACGCAGTATTTT; CDR3aa: CATSPRTGSTDTQYF; v_gene: TRBV24-1; len: 15; d_gene: TRBD1; abundance: -; j_gene: TRBJ2-3
CDR3nt: TGTGCCAGTAGTGACACCCGGGACAGTTTTGTTTTC; CDR3aa: CASSDTRDSFVF; v_gene: TRBV19; len: 12; d_gene: TRBD1; abundance: -; j_gene: TRBJ2-3
CDR3nt: TGTGCCAGCAGCAAACTCCGGGACAGGGACAAGGTGGGGGAGCAGTACTTC; CDR3aa: CASSKLRDRDKVGEQYF; v_gene: TRBV5-4; len: 17; d_gene: TRBD1; abundance: -; j_gene: TRBJ2-7
CDR3nt: TGCGCCAGCAGCTTGGAACCCGAGAGCAGGGGCTACACCTTC; CDR3aa: CASSLEPESRGYTF; v_gene: TRBV5-1; len: 14; d_gene: -; abundance: few; j_gene: TRBJ1-2
CDR3nt: TGTGCCAGCAGCCAAGATTTAACAGGGGGGATTAGGTACAATGAGCAGTTCTTC; CDR3aa: CASSQDLTGGIRYNEQFF; v_gene: TRBV3-1/TRBV3-2; len: 18; d_gene: TRBD1; abundance: -; j_gene: TRBJ2-1
CDR3nt: TGTGCCAGCAGCGAAACAGGGGGGAGTTTTACCATATATTTT; CDR3aa: CASSETGGSFTIYF; v_gene: TRBV2; len: 14; d_gene: TRBD1; abundance: few; j_gene: TRBJ1-3
CDR3nt: TGTGCCAGCAGCTCCGACAGAAATAGCAATCAGCCCCAGCATTTT; CDR3aa: CASSSDRNSNQPQHF; v_gene: TRBV6-5; len: 15; d_gene: -; abundance: -; j_gene: TRBJ1-5
CDR3nt: TGTGCCAGCAGTTTAGGTACTTTGGAAAAACTGTTTTTT; CDR3aa: CASSLGTLEKLFF; v_gene: TRBV28; len: 13; d_gene: -; abundance: -; j_gene: TRBJ1-4
CDR3nt: TGTGCCAGCAGCCTGGGGACAGCGACTTCCTATGGCTACACCTTC; CDR3aa: CASSLGTATSYGYTF; v_gene: TRBV11-1; len: 15; d_gene: TRBD1; abundance: few; j_gene: TRBJ1-2
CDR3nt: TGTGCCAGCAGTGGTCAGGGGCCCTACGAGCAGTACTTC; CDR3aa: CASSGQGPYEQYF; v_gene: TRBV2; len: 13; d_gene: -; abundance: -; j_gene: TRBJ2-7
CDR3nt: TGTGCCAGCAGCCCTGTGGGGACAGGGGAGCTTCACTTT; CDR3aa: CASSPVGTGELHF; v_gene: TRBV12-3/TRBV12-4; len: 13; d_gene: TRBD1; abundance: -; j_gene: TRBJ1-1
CDR3nt: TGTGCCAGCAGTGAAGGGACAGCCTACGAGCAGTACTTC; CDR3aa: CASSEGTAYEQYF; v_gene: TRBV6-1; len: 13; d_gene: -; abundance: -; j_gene: TRBJ2-7
CDR3nt: TGTGCCAGCAGCTTAAGAGTGAATCAGCCCCAGCATTTT; CDR3aa: CASSLRVNQPQHF; v_gene: TRBV7-9; len: 13; d_gene: -; abundance: -; j_gene: TRBJ1-5
CDR3nt: TGTGCCAGCAGCTTAACTCGGAGGGCGTCCGGCTATGGCTACACCTTC; CDR3aa: CASSLTRRASGYGYTF; v_gene: TRBV7-9; len: 16; d_gene: -; abundance: once; j_gene: TRBJ1-2
CDR3nt: TGTGCCAGCGGCACAGGGAACGAGCAGTACTTC; CDR3aa: CASGTGNEQYF; v_gene: TRBV11-2; len: 11; d_gene: -; abundance: -; j_gene: TRBJ2-7
CDR3nt: TGTGCCAGCAGTTCAGGGGAAACCGGGAATTCACCCCTCCACTTT; CDR3aa: CASSSGETGNSPLHF; v_gene: TRBV3-1/TRBV3-2; len: 15; d_gene: -; abundance: -; j_gene: TRBJ1-6
CDR3nt: TGTGCCAGCTCAGGGACAGGGGGATCGAAGTATTCACCCCTCCACTTT; CDR3aa: CASSGTGGSKYSPLHF; v_gene: TRBV18; len: 16; d_gene: TRBD1; abundance: once; j_gene: TRBJ1-6
CDR3nt: TGTGCCAGCAGCTTAGGAGGGCCATCGGGCCTGAGTGACTACGAGCAGTACTTC; CDR3aa: CASSLGGPSGLSDYEQYF; v_gene: TRBV5-4; len: 18; d_gene: -; abundance: -; j_gene: TRBJ2-7
CDR3nt: TGTGCCACCAGTGGGACAGGGAGACAGCCCCAGCATTTT; CDR3aa: CATSGTGRQPQHF; v_gene: TRBV24-1; len: 13; d_gene: TRBD1; abundance: -; j_gene: TRBJ1-5
CDR3nt: TGTGCCATCAGTGACGCAGGGGACTCTGGAAACACCATATATTTT; CDR3aa: CAISDAGDSGNTIYF; v_gene: TRBV10-3; len: 15; d_gene: -; abundance: -; j_gene: TRBJ1-3